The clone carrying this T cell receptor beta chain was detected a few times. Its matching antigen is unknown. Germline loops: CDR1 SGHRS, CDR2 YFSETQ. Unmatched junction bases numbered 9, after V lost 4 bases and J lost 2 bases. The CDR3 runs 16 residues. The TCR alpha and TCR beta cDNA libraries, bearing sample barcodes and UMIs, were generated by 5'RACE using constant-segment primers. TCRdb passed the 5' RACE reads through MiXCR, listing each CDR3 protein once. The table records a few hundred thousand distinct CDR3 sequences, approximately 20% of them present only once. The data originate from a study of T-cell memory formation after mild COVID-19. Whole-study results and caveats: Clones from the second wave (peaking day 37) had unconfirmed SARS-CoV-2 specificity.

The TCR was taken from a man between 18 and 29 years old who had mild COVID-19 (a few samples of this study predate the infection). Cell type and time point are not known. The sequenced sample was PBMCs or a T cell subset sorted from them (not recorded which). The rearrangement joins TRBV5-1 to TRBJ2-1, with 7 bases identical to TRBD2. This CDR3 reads CASSPAGVGPYNEQFF. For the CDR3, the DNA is TGCGCCAGCAGCCCCGCGGGGGTAGGGCCCTACAATGAGCAGTTCTTC. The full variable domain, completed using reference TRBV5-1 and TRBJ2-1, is KAGVTQTPRYLIKTRGQQVTLSCSPISGHRSVSWYQQTPGQGLQFLFEYFSETQRNKGNFPGRFSGRQFSNSRSEMNVSTLELGDSALYLCASSPAGVGPYNEQFFGPGTRLTVL.